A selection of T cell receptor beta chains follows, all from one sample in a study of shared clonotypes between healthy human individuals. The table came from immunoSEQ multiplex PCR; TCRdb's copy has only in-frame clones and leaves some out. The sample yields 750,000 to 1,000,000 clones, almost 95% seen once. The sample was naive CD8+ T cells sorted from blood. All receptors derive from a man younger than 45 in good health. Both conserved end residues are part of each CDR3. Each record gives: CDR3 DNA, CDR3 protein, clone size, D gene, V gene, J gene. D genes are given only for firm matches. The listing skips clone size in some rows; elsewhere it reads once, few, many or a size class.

TGTGCCAGCAGCTTAGGCCCCGGTGGGGCCAAAAACATTCAGTACTTC,CASSLGPGGAKNIQYF,-,-,TRBV7-9,TRBJ2-4
TGTGCCAGCAGCGTAGACGGCAGGCAAGAGACCCAGTACTTC,CASSVDGRQETQYF,-,-,TRBV9,TRBJ2-5
TGTGCCAGCAGTGAACACAGTGGACTAGCGGGAGGGGAGCAGTACTTC,CASSEHSGLAGGEQYF,-,TRBD2,TRBV6-1,TRBJ2-7
TGTGCCAGCAGTCCGGGGACAGTTTCCGCCAATGAGCAGTTCTTC,CASSPGTVSANEQFF,-,TRBD1,TRBV27,TRBJ2-1
TGCGCCAGCAGCTTGGCGTGGGACAGCTTCTACAATGAGCAGTTCTTC,CASSLAWDSFYNEQFF,-,TRBD1,TRBV5-1,TRBJ2-1
TGTGCCAGCAGTTTATTTGCGGGAATGGACGAGCAGTACTTC,CASSLFAGMDEQYF,-,-,TRBV27,TRBJ2-7
TGCGCCAGCAGCCTTAGGAGCGGACCCTACGAGCAGTACTTC,CASSLRSGPYEQYF,-,-,TRBV5-1,TRBJ2-7
TGTGCCAGCGCTTCCTTAGCGGTCACGAACACCGGGGAGCTGTTTTTT,CASASLAVTNTGELFF,-,-,TRBV27,TRBJ2-2
TGTGCCAGCAGCAAAGTCTGCCAGGAGAGCTATGGCTACACCTTC,CASSKVCQESYGYTF,-,-,TRBV21-1,TRBJ1-2
TGTGCCACCAAGCAGTGGGATGTGCCTAATGAAAAACTGTTTTTT,CATKQWDVPNEKLFF,-,-,TRBV15,TRBJ1-4
TGTGCCAGCAGCTTTACGCCATGGGAGTATTTT,CASSFTPWEYF,-,-,TRBV7-9,TRBJ2-3
TGTGCCAGCACCACACAGGGCCTTTACACAGATACGCAGTATTTT,CASTTQGLYTDTQYF,-,-,TRBV19,TRBJ2-3
TGTGCCAGCAGTTTTGGGCAGGGGTACGGCTACACCTTC,CASSFGQGYGYTF,-,-,TRBV27,TRBJ1-2
TGTGCCAGCAGCTTGGGCCAAGAGAACACTGAAGCTTTCTTT,CASSLGQENTEAFF,-,-,TRBV5-4,TRBJ1-1
TGTGCCAGCAGCTCGGACCCAGGGGCTTACGAGCAGTACTTC,CASSSDPGAYEQYF,-,-,TRBV5-6,TRBJ2-7
TGTGCCAGCAGCTTCCCCCGGGAGACCCAGTACTTC,CASSFPRETQYF,-,-,TRBV7-9,TRBJ2-5
TGTGCCAGCAGCGTAGGGGGCTACGGGGAGCTGTTTTTT,CASSVGGYGELFF,-,-,TRBV9,TRBJ2-2
TGTGCCAGCAGCTTAGGGGGGGGAGGGTACAATGAGCAGTTCTTC,CASSLGGGGYNEQFF,-,TRBD2,TRBV7-6,TRBJ2-1
TGTGCTAGCAGCTTAAAGACTAGCGGGAGATTTGCCGAGCAGTTCTTC,CASSLKTSGRFAEQFF,-,TRBD2,TRBV7-7,TRBJ2-1
TGTGCCAGCAGCCTAGGGGTGAGAGACACACACACTGAAGCTTTCTTT,CASSLGVRDTHTEAFF,-,-,TRBV11-2,TRBJ1-1
TGTGCCAGCAGCTTCGGTGGGGGCGATTTAGAGACCCAGTACTTC,CASSFGGGDLETQYF,-,-,TRBV7-9,TRBJ2-5
TGTGCCAGCAGCCGAGGGTATGGCTACACCTTC,CASSRGYGYTF,-,-,TRBV27,TRBJ1-2
TGTGCCAGTAGTCCCCCCCTTCCTTCGGTCAAAAACATTCAGTACTTC,CASSPPLPSVKNIQYF,-,-,TRBV19,TRBJ2-4
TGCGCCAGCAGTGAGGGAGATGGCTACACCTTC,CASSEGDGYTF,once,-,TRBV10-2,TRBJ1-2
TGTGCCAGCAGCCCCCGACAGCCTCGCAATCAGCCCCAGCATTTT,CASSPRQPRNQPQHF,-,-,TRBV5-8,TRBJ1-5
TGCAGCGCCGTACGGGTGGCGGGGCCCTACAATGAGCAGTTCTTC,CSAVRVAGPYNEQFF,-,-,TRBV29-1,TRBJ2-1
TGTGCCAGCAGCTTATGGGCGGGACAGGAGAACACTGAAGCTTTCTTT,CASSLWAGQENTEAFF,-,TRBD1,TRBV11-2,TRBJ1-1